This TCR beta chain was sequenced during a study of CD8+ T cells in alopecia areata. Study details: Each day, treated patients took oral tofacitinib twice, at 5 to 10 mg per dose.

A word on this clone: No antigen is known for it. In the same sample, other DNA sequences code for this CDR3.

Points from the study as a whole: Sharing of TCRs across patients appeared less clear than in mice, possibly for HLA-related reasons.

The germline CDR1 and CDR2 sequences are SGHNT and YYREEE (reference sequence). This CDR3 contains 11 residues. With 1 base removed from V and 4 bases from J, the gap between germline ends came to 2 bases. Reverse transcribed after extraction, RNA yielded cDNA as the sequencing template. The assay was immunoSEQ multiplex PCR, and TCRdb's table has in-frame clones only and misses some. The sample contains 150,000 to 200,000 clones, about 63% of which appear only once. The sequences come from CD4+ T cells sorted from blood, collected at week 0. The sequence came from a human donor with alopecia areata. The chain combines TRBV5-4 with TRBJ2-5; no reliable D call. CDR3 protein: CASSLRETQYF. CDR3 coding DNA: TGTGCCAGCAGCTTGAGAGAGACCCAGTACTTC.